These 29 T cell receptor beta chains were sequenced from one sample in a study of T cell repertoires in cytomegalovirus infection. TCRdb re-called the reads through MiXCR, storing one row per CDR3 protein. The data contain 740,000 or so distinct CDR3 sequences, 35% to 40% of them seen just once; the ten biggest clones take up 2.5% to 3.5%. Sequencing was done on a sample of PBMCs. Source of these receptors: a human donor in good health (CMV status not recorded). Some clones in this sample may be carry-over from other donors' samples.

V and J are TRBV7-9 and TRBJ2-5, with TRBD1 as a possible D gene (6 bases). Germline V gives CDR1 SEHNR, CDR2 FQNEAQ (reference sequence). The CDR3 runs to 15 residues. V shed 1 base and J shed 4 bases, with 13 bases lying between them. The CDR3 loop reads CASSLGQAWGETQYF. Written as DNA, the CDR3 is TGTGCCAGCAGCTTAGGACAGGCCTGGGGAGAGACCCAGTACTTC.

This clonotype appeared a single time. V gene TRBV5-5 combines with J gene TRBJ2-7, with D perhaps matching TRBD2 (6 bases). CDR3 length: 15 amino acids. Germline CDR1 SGHKS, CDR2 YYEKEE (reference sequence). Trimming shortened V by 4 bases and J by 3 bases, and 17 bases separated the two germline ends. The CDR3 region is CASSEAPRDHYEQYF. CDR3 nucleotides: TGTGCCAGCAGCGAGGCGCCGCGGGACCACTACGAGCAGTACTTC.

The chain employs TRBV19 and TRBJ2-1; D not certain. CDR1 is LNHDA, CDR2 SQIVND, per germline (reference sequence). CDR3 length: 13 residues. Trimming took 0 bases from V and 3 from J, leaving 3 bases between them. The CDR3 spells CASSIEHYNEQFF. The CDR3 DNA reads TGTGCCAGTAGTATAGAACACTACAATGAGCAGTTCTTC.

This clonotype was seen a handful of times. The chain joins TRBV5-5 to TRBJ2-7; D is unresolved. This CDR3 contains 13 residues. Trimming removed 4 bases from V and 5 bases from J, with 13 bases in between. Per the germline V gene, CDR1 is SGHKS and CDR2 is YYEKEE (reference sequence). CDR3: CASSPWRWDEQYF. The CDR3 DNA follows: TGTGCCAGCAGCCCTTGGCGGTGGGACGAGCAGTACTTC. The variable domain in full, with the rest retrieved from reference TRBV5-5 and TRBJ2-7, is DAGVTQSPTHLIKTRGQQVTLRCSPISGHKSVSWYQQVLGQGPQFIFQYYEKEERGRGNFPDRFSARQFPNYSSELNVNALLLGDSALYLCASSPWRWDEQYFGPGTRLTVT.

The rearrangement uses TRBV5-6 and TRBJ1-5; 9 bases map to TRBD1. This CDR3 is built from 17 residues. Looked up from germline, CDR1 is SGHDT and CDR2 is YYEEEE. Unmatched junction bases numbered 6, after V lost 2 bases and J lost 0 bases. The chain's CDR3 is CASSFGQGRLSNQPQHF. Here the CDR3 DNA reads TGTGCCAGCAGCTTTGGACAGGGGAGGCTTAGCAATCAGCCCCAGCATTTT.

J is TRBJ2-5 and V is TRBV7-6, with a tentative D call TRBD2 (6 bases). Germline loops: CDR1 SGHVS, CDR2 FNYEAQ. Trimming left V 0 bases short and J 5 bases short, with 10 bases between. This CDR3 has 14 residues. The CDR3 reads CASSLATSGETQYF. As DNA, the CDR3 is TGTGCCAGCAGCTTAGCGACTAGTGGGGAGACCCAGTACTTC. Supplemented by reference TRBV7-6 and TRBJ2-5, the full variable domain reads GAGVSQSPRYKVTKRGQDVALRCDPISGHVSLYWYRQALGQGPEFLTYFNYEAQQDKSGLPNDRFSAERPEGSISTLTIQRTEQRDSAMYRCASSLATSGETQYFGPGTRLLVL.

This clonotype was seen only once. The chain links TRBV30 to TRBJ1-4; TRBD1 matches 10 bases. CDR1 is GTSNPN and CDR2 is SVGIG in the germline V gene (reference sequence). The V gene end was trimmed by 1 base and the J gene end by 5 bases; junction bases not matched to a gene: 4. CDR3 length: 15 amino acids. The CDR3 bases are TGTGCCTGGAGTGCCGAGACAGGGGGCAATGAAAAACTGTTTTTT. Its protein is CAWSAETGGNEKLFF.

The CDR3 DNA reads TGTGCCAGCAGCTTACCTCTGGACAGTAGAAATGAGCAGTTCTTC. As protein: CASSLPLDSRNEQFF. This chain links TRBV7-4 with TRBJ2-1; D may be TRBD1 (6 bases). This CDR3 contains 15 residues. With 2 bases removed from V and 7 bases from J, the gap between germline ends came to 15 bases. Germline CDR1 is SGHVT and CDR2 is SQSDAQ.

The chain employs TRBV5-1 and TRBJ1-2; 7 bases fit TRBD1. The germline V gene has CDR1 SGHRS and CDR2 YFSETQ. The ends lost 6 bases at V and 0 bases at J; junction bases unmatched: 5. This CDR3 spans 14 amino acids. The CDR3 protein is CASNEGQTNYGYTF. CDR3 DNA: TGCGCCAGCAACGAGGGACAGACTAACTATGGCTACACCTTC.

The rearrangement links TRBV27 to TRBJ2-7, with no clear D. This CDR3 is built from 13 residues. Germline V gene sequence: CDR1 MNHEY, CDR2 SMNVEV (reference sequence). V dropped 9 bases and J dropped 4 bases, with 16 bases sitting between them. The CDR3 nucleotides are TGTGCCAGGTCTGGAGACAACCGTTACGAGCAGTACTTC. Amino acids: CARSGDNRYEQYF.

This clonotype came up a few times. The rearrangement links TRBV14 to TRBJ2-1, with D possibly matching TRBD2 (5 bases). The CDR3 has 14 amino acids. Looked up from germline, CDR1 is SGHDN and CDR2 is FVKESK. V was shortened by 0 bases and J by 6 bases, with 9 bases between the two germline ends. The CDR3 DNA reads TGTGCCAGCAGCCAAGATTATAGCGTCAATGAGCAGTTCTTC. It yields the protein CASSQDYSVNEQFF.

The CDR3 DNA sequence: TGTGCCAGCAGTTCGCGGGACAGGGTATCTCCAGAACTCACAGATACGCAGTATTTT. Amino acid sequence: CASSSRDRVSPELTDTQYF. The chain employs TRBV28 and TRBJ2-3; 9 nucleotides agree with TRBD1. V lost 4 bases and J lost 2; bases outside the gene matches: 16. Germline-derived CDR1 and CDR2 are MDHEN and SYDVKM. The CDR3 covers 19 residues.

This chain links TRBV25-1 with TRBJ2-7; D assignment may be TRBD1 or TRBD2 (5 bases each). This CDR3 comprises 15 residues. Germline CDR1 is MGHDK and CDR2 is SYGVNS. V lost 7 bases and J 3 bases, leaving 19 bases between the germline ends. The CDR3 spells CASKGTGPNYYEQYF. CDR3 in DNA: TGTGCCAGCAAGGGGACCGGACCGAACTACTACGAGCAGTACTTC.

This clonotype is a singleton in its sample. This rearrangement joins TRBV28 to TRBJ1-5, with D uncertain. CDR1 is MDHEN, CDR2 SYDVKM, per germline. V was clipped by 1 base and J by 9 bases, with 13 bases between them. The CDR3 sequence is 14 residues long. The CDR3 spells CASSLLPVSGPQHF. DNA of the CDR3: TGTGCCAGCAGTTTATTGCCGGTCTCGGGGCCCCAGCATTTT.

This clonotype was seen a few times. The chain joins TRBV5-1 to TRBJ2-1, with D perhaps TRBD1 (5 bases). Germline V lookup: CDR1 SGHRS, CDR2 YFSETQ. V was trimmed by 7 bases and J by 8 bases, leaving 25 bases between them. This CDR3 region has 16 residues. The DNA for the CDR3 is TGCGCCAGCCGTCAGGGTCAGGACATCGACGTCCATGAGCAGTTCTTC. The encoded protein is CASRQGQDIDVHEQFF.

A few counts support this clonotype. The chain employs TRBV6-5 and TRBJ2-6; D might be TRBD1 (5 bases). Trimming took 6 bases from V and 2 from J, leaving 20 bases between them. CDR1 and CDR2 (germline): MNHEY, SVGAGI. The CDR3 loop spans 18 amino acids. The CDR3 sequence is CASRLGPTGKAGANVLTF. CDR3 DNA sequence: TGTGCCAGCAGATTAGGACCCACAGGAAAAGCTGGGGCCAACGTCCTGACTTTC.

The V and J genes are TRBV7-2 and TRBJ1-2, with unresolved D. This CDR3 is built from 14 residues. Germline V gene data show CDR1 as SGHTA and CDR2 as FQGNSA. The V and J ends lost 1 base and 4 bases respectively, with 10 bases between them. The CDR3 sequence: CASSLVVRTYGYTF. The CDR3 region has the DNA TGTGCCAGCAGCTTAGTCGTCAGAACCTATGGCTACACCTTC.

There are a few counts of this clonotype. The chain employs TRBV24-1 and TRBJ2-7, with a weak D call TRBD1 (6 bases). V was pared by 1 base and J by 2 bases, with 17 bases between. This CDR3 is built from 17 residues. Germline V gene sequence: CDR1 KGHDR, CDR2 SFDVKD. CDR3 protein: CATSDLAPGQSTYEQYF. The CDR3 nucleotides are TGTGCCACCAGTGATTTAGCCCCCGGACAGTCTACCTACGAGCAGTACTTC.

The V and J genes are TRBV18 and TRBJ2-3, with 13 bases lining up with TRBD2. CDR1 is KGHSH and CDR2 is LQKENI in the germline V gene. This CDR3 is built from 18 residues. V trimming: 2 bases; J trimming: 8 bases; junction bases outside the gene matches: 13. The CDR3, as DNA: TGTGCCAGCTCACCAGTCCCGGGACTAGCGGGGACTCGGGGTACGCAGTATTTT. This encodes CASSPVPGLAGTRGTQYF.

V gene TRBV7-2 combines with J gene TRBJ1-2; D unresolved. This CDR3 comprises 14 residues. The V end was cut by 0 bases, the J end by 0 bases, with 5 bases between. Germline CDR1 SGHTA, CDR2 FQGNSA. The CDR3 region has the DNA TGTGCCAGCAGCTTAGCGAGACCTAACTATGGCTACACCTTC. It is translated as CASSLARPNYGYTF.

Notes on this clonotype: The junction differs from germline at one of its ends, possibly a read error. The chain combines TRBV7-9 with TRBJ1-3; D not certain. This CDR3 spans 13 amino acids. The germline gives CDR1 SEHNR, CDR2 FQNEAQ (reference sequence). The CDR3 DNA sequence: TGTTCCAGCAGCTTAGCAGAGAGAAACACCATATATTTT. Translation gives CSSSLAERNTIYF.

This clonotype was detected only a few times. J is TRBJ2-1 and V is TRBV10-3; 9 bases are a match to TRBD2. Trimming removed 3 bases from V and 4 bases from J; junction bases left unmatched: 7. The germline CDR1 and CDR2 sequences are ENHRY and SYGVKD. The CDR3 length is 16 residues. CDR3 DNA: TGTGCCATCAGTGATCGCGTAGCGGGAGAGTACAATGAGCAGTTCTTC. This sequence encodes CAISDRVAGEYNEQFF.

The table lists this clonotype with many counts. The gene calls are TRBV6-2 or TRBV6-3 and TRBJ2-1; D gene unclear. This CDR3 spans 14 amino acids. V was trimmed by 6 bases and J by 1 base, leaving 10 bases between them. Germline CDR1 is MNHEY and CDR2 is SVGEGT. CDR3 in amino acids: CASSPVGSYNEQFF. The CDR3 nucleotides are TGTGCCAGCAGCCCGGTGGGGTCCTACAATGAGCAGTTCTTC.

A few counts support this clonotype. The rearrangement links TRBV29-1 to TRBJ2-4; D uncertain. V was clipped by 0 bases and J by 14 bases, with 17 bases between them. Germline V gives CDR1 SQVTM, CDR2 ANQGSEA. The CDR3 runs 13 residues. The CDR3 loop is CSVEESATGIEYF. The CDR3 DNA reads TGCAGCGTTGAAGAAAGTGCGACGGGTATAGAGTACTTC.

There are many counts of this clonotype. V gene TRBV7-2 combines with J gene TRBJ2-1, with TRBD2 identical over 7 bases. V lost 5 bases to trimming and J lost 7 bases; unmatched junction nucleotides: 5. The CDR3 has 13 amino acids. Germline V gives CDR1 SGHTA, CDR2 FQGNSA. Here the CDR3 DNA reads TGTGCCAGCAGCCCCAGAGCGGGAAATGAGCAGTTCTTC. This sequence encodes CASSPRAGNEQFF.

Points on this clonotype: One junction end disagrees with the germline gene, perhaps due to a read error. The chain is built from TRBV7-4 and TRBJ1-4; D gene uncertain. This CDR3 has 14 residues. Germline V gives CDR1 SGHVT, CDR2 SQSDAQ. In DNA form, the CDR3 reads TGTGCCAGCAGCCCGACCCGGGGTTATGAAAAACTGTATTTT. Translating it yields CASSPTRGYEKLYF.

The sample holds a few counts of this clonotype. CDR3 in DNA: TGTGCCAGCAGCCCTCGCACCGGGCTCGAAGGCGAAAAACTGTTTTTT. Translation gives CASSPRTGLEGEKLFF. The chain employs TRBV7-6 and TRBJ1-4; D is unresolved. CDR1 is SGHVS and CDR2 is FNYEAQ in the germline V gene. V lost 5 bases, J lost 8 bases, and 21 bases lay in between. There are 16 residues in the CDR3.

This chain joins TRBV20-1 and TRBJ1-6, with D perhaps TRBD1 (5 bases). CDR3 size: 16 residues. The V gene lost 0 bases and the J gene lost 5 bases, with 14 bases spanning the gap. The germline V gene has CDR1 DFQATT and CDR2 SNEGSKA (reference sequence). The CDR3 DNA is TGCAGTGCTAGAGACTCAGGGCGCGGGAATAATTCACCCCTCCACTTT. It encodes CSARDSGRGNNSPLHF.

The rearrangement uses TRBV28 and TRBJ1-4, with 8 bases lining up with TRBD1. After removal of 6 bases from V and 7 bases from J, the junction contained 10 bases not matched to a gene. The CDR3 extends over 15 amino acids. CDR1 and CDR2 from the germline V gene are MDHEN and SYDVKM. CDR3 DNA: TGTGCCAGCAGACCCGGACAGGGATCTGGTGAAAAACTGTTTTTT. Protein: CASRPGQGSGEKLFF.